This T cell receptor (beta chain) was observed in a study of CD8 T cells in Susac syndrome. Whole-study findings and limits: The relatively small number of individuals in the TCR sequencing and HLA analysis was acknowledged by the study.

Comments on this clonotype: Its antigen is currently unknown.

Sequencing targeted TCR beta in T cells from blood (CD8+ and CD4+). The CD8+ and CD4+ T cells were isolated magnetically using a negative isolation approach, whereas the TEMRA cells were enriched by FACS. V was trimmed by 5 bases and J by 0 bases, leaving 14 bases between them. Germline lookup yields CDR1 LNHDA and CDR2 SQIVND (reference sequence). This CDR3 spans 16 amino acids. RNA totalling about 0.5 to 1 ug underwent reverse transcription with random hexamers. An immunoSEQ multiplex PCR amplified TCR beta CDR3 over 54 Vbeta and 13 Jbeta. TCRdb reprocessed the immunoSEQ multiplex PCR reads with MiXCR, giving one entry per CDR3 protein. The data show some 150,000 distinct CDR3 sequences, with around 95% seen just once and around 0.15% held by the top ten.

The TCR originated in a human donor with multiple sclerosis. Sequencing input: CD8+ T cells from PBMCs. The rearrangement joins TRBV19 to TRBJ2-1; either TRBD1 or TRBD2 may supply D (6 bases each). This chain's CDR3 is CASSHFSGASYNEQFF. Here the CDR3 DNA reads TGTGCCAGTAGTCACTTTTCGGGGGCCTCCTACAATGAGCAGTTCTTC.